The T cell receptor beta chain under discussion was sequenced for a study of T cells after yellow fever vaccination (dated by TCRdb to about 2019). Concerning the study at large: The SMART-Seq v4 Ultra Low Input RNA kit was used to prepare libraries from fractions with low cell numbers. To follow T-cell clones before and after both primary and booster YFV17D yellow fever vaccination, bulk TCR alpha and beta repertoires underwent longitudinal sequencing. Two healthy male donors made up the cohort, one aged 18 to 29 years and the other aged 30 to 40 years. Blood was drawn at multiple timepoints before and after primary and secondary immunization, with bulk PBMC replicates and cell subsets isolated. Study-wide findings and limitations: Most clones expanded after primary vaccination were re-detected after the booster (96% of CD4 and roughly 87% of CD8), suggesting broad memory maintenance. The secondary T-cell response was found to be weaker but faster than the primary response, with a peak reached on day 5 rather than on day 15. FACS-sorted repertoires could contain abundant contaminating clonotypes from the bulk population, so computational filtering was required. Because the study included only a couple of donors, the extent to which the findings can be generalized is limited. A small fraction of clonotypes appeared in both the CD4 and CD8 compartments, likely as a result of convergent recombination.

The CDR3 contains 14 residues, cysteine and phenylalanine counted. Only the CDR3 DNA is retained, 42 bases long and in frame from the first base. Sequences SGHNT (CDR1) and YYREEE (CDR2) are obtained from the germline V gene (reference sequence). TCR cDNA was synthesized by 5'RACE template switching, which introduced a universal primer site and unique molecular identifiers. Priming for cDNA synthesis came from both the TCR alpha and TCR beta constant segments. Libraries were amplified in two PCR steps, with sample barcodes and sequencing adapters added in the second step. Sequencing of the libraries was done on either Illumina HiSeq 2500 (2x100 bp) or NovaSeq (2x150 bp). The authors' analysis ran thus. Reads were demultiplexed and collapsed into UMI consensus sequences with MIGEC, and V(D)J alignment was performed with MiXCR. Using edgeR on replicate PBMC samples, clonotypes were called vaccine-responding if FDR was below 0.01 and the log2 fold change was above 5 up to day 15. Bulk clonotypes were assigned CD4 or CD8 identity according to which sequenced CD4 or CD8 repertoire held them at higher abundance. TCRdb trimmed public reads at Q25 via fastp, called clones via MiXCR and kept in-frame beta chains. Rows matching on CDR3 protein sequence are summarized as one entry with the most common DNA and genes. The V and J calls here are based on TCRdb, not the publication. This sample is represented by about 580,000 distinct CDR3 sequences; roughly a sixth of them were singletons. The ten largest account for roughly 17% of the sample.

This sample's treatment or condition label indicates: live attenuated yellow fever vaccine strain. Two biological replicates of bulk PBMCs were collected at each blood-draw timepoint. A standard Ficoll-Paque protocol was used to isolate PBMCs from peripheral blood. TriZol was used to extract RNA from bulk PBMCs, from CD4 and CD8 fractions, and from dextramer-positive and dextramer-negative fractions. This clonotype was found a few times. Its cognate antigen has yet to be identified. The junction and the germline gene differ at one end; a read error may be behind it. The sequences come from PBMCs, collected about 5 days after the first yellow fever vaccination. This clonotype originated in a young man who received the YFV17D yellow fever vaccine. The sequence joins TRBV5-4 to TRBJ1-4; 9 nucleotides in the junction match TRBD1. The base sequence is TGTGCCAGCAGTTTGGACAGGGGAGTGCAAAAACTGTTTTTT. This encodes CASSLDRGVQKLFF.